This T cell receptor (beta chain) was identified in a study of technical replicates of blood from several donors. Sequencing was performed with immunoSEQ multiplex PCR; in TCRdb, only in-frame clones are kept and a portion is missing. The sample carries about 68,000 clones, about 97% recorded once. The germline V and J ends were trimmed by 0 bases and 5 bases, with 9 bases remaining between them. The germline V gene encodes CDR1 SGDLS and CDR2 YYNGEE. The CDR3 totals 14 residues. This TCR was sampled from a human donor in good health. The V gene is TRBV9, the J gene TRBJ2-1, with D possibly matching TRBD2 (5 bases). Material for sequencing was T cells isolated from PBMCs. The CDR3 DNA reads as TGTGCCAGCAGCGTAGTCGGGATCCACAATGAGCAGTTCTTC. Translation: CASSVVGIHNEQFF.